The next 20 T cell receptor beta chains were all read from a single sample in a study of neurological immune-mediated disorders (dated by TCRdb to between 2018 and 2021). The library was built by means of 5' RACE. The sequencer listed for this sample is Illumina HiSeq 2500. TCRdb reworked the public reads: Q25 trimming with fastp, MiXCR clone assembly, productive beta chains retained. Duplicate CDR3 protein sequences are folded into a single record with the most common DNA and genes. This sample holds some 20,000 distinct CDR3 sequences; around 28% were observed only once. The ten top clones hold around a third of the sample. The source material was PBMCs. These TCRs come from a man aged 50 or older with HTLV-1-associated myelopathy (HAM/TSP).

This clonotype is categorized as medium-sized (0.01 to 0.1%). The rearrangement links TRBV3-1 to TRBJ1-5, with 10 bases matching TRBD1. The CDR3 contains 16 residues. The junction had 7 bases not matched to a gene; V was cut back by 1 base and J by 7 bases. Germline values: CDR1 LGHDT, CDR2 YNNKEL (reference sequence). For the CDR3, the DNA is TGTGCCAGCAGCCAAGGGGACAGGGGTTGGGAACAGCCCCAGCATTTT. Its translation is CASSQGDRGWEQPQHF. The complete variable domain, with remaining parts taken from reference TRBV3-1 and TRBJ1-5, reads DTAVSQTPKYLVTQMGNDKSIKCEQNLGHDTMYWYKQDSKKFLKIMFSYNNKELIINETVPNRFSPKSPDKAHLNLHINSLELGDSAVYFCASSQGDRGWEQPQHFGDGTRLSIL.

There are many counts of this clonotype. The chain uses TRBV12-3 or TRBV12-4 and TRBJ2-1, with D perhaps matching TRBD2 (5 bases). The CDR3 consists of 14 residues. The V and J ends lost 7 bases and 8 bases respectively, with 18 bases between them. In DNA, the CDR3 is TGTGCCAGCACGGCCACCCGCGGAGCGGATGAGCAGTTCTTC. Its translation is CASTATRGADEQFF.

The rearrangement uses TRBV6-1 and TRBJ2-5; possibly TRBD1 for D (5 bases). Germline lookup yields CDR1 MNHNS and CDR2 SASEGT. This CDR3 has 13 residues. V lost 5 bases and J lost 1, with 8 bases in between. CDR3 nucleotides: TGTGCCAGCAGTCGGACATTCCAAGAGACCCAGTACTTC. Encoded protein: CASSRTFQETQYF.

This clonotype has at least ten counts. The V gene is TRBV13, the J gene TRBJ2-1; 10 nucleotides line up with TRBD2. The germline CDR1 and CDR2 sequences are PRHDT and FYEKMQ (reference sequence). The CDR3 runs 16 residues. V lost 5 bases and J lost 3; bases outside the gene matches: 7. The CDR3 reads CASSILAGEGYNEQFF. DNA for the CDR3: TGTGCCAGCAGCATCCTAGCGGGAGAGGGCTACAATGAGCAGTTCTTC. The whole variable domain, filled in from reference TRBV13 and TRBJ2-1, reads AAGVIQSPRHLIKEKRETATLKCYPIPRHDTVYWYQQGPGQDPQFLISFYEKMQSDKGSIPDRFSAQQFSDYHSELNMSSLELGDSALYFCASSILAGEGYNEQFFGPGTRLTVL.

J is TRBJ2-5 and V is TRBV10-3; D may match TRBD1 or TRBD2 (6 bases each). Germline CDR1 ENHRY, CDR2 SYGVKD. CDR3 length equals 13 residues. V lost 7 bases, J lost 10 bases, and 19 bases lay in between. The CDR3 nucleotides are TGTGCCATCAAGAACGGGGGCAACGACGACCAGTACTTC. This encodes CAIKNGGNDDQYF.

This clonotype is labeled medium-sized. This chain uses TRBV9 with TRBJ1-1, with 9 positions matching TRBD1. The CDR3 is made up of 13 amino acids. Germline CDR1 is SGDLS and CDR2 is YYNGEE. J was trimmed by 6 bases and V by 3 bases; bases with no gene match: 3. As DNA, the CDR3 is TGTGCCAGCAGCGCGGACAGGGGCGCTGAAGCTTTCTTT. Translating it yields CASSADRGAEAFF.

This clonotype was found many times. The gene calls are TRBV5-1 and TRBJ1-5; the D gene is possibly TRBD1 (5 bases). This CDR3 has 16 amino acids. Deletions cut 0 bases from V and 4 bases from J, with 14 bases between. Germline CDR1 and CDR2: SGHRS and YFSETQ. The CDR3 nucleotides read TGCGCCAGCAGCTTGGGGCCAGGGCCATCGAATCAGCCCCAGCATTTT. It codes for CASSLGPGPSNQPQHF.

This clonotype was seen more than once but under ten times. The junction departs from the called germline gene at one end, perhaps through a read error. This chain joins TRBV13 and TRBJ2-1, with 11 bases fitting TRBD2. Germline values: CDR1 PRHDT, CDR2 FYEKMQ (reference sequence). The CDR3 is made up of 15 amino acids. Here the CDR3 reads CASSLAPTSGGSGLF. The CDR3 nucleotides are TGTGCCAGCAGCTTAGCCCCAACTAGCGGGGGCTCGGGGCTCTTC.

V usage is TRBV5-1 and J usage is TRBJ2-7; unclear D gene. CDR1 SGHRS and CDR2 YFSETQ come from the germline V gene. The V and J ends lost 2 bases and 2 bases respectively, with 11 bases between them. The CDR3 extends over 14 amino acids. The CDR3 sequence: CASSLAQGAYEQYF. The CDR3 DNA sequence: TGCGCCAGCAGCTTAGCCCAAGGCGCCTACGAGCAGTACTTC.

This clonotype has a handful of counts. The chain recombines TRBV20-1 with TRBJ2-7; TRBD2 matches at 9 bases. V was clipped by 2 bases and J by 6 bases; unmatched bases: 11. CDR1 is DFQATT, CDR2 SNEGSKA, per germline (reference sequence). This CDR3 has 15 residues. The CDR3 sequence is CSARQRGAVWGEQYF. The CDR3 DNA follows: TGCAGTGCTAGACAGCGGGGGGCTGTATGGGGCGAGCAGTACTTC.

This chain joins TRBV29-1 and TRBJ2-3; 7 bases fit TRBD1. The J segment lost 0 bases and the V segment lost 4 bases, leaving 7 bases of the junction unmatched. From germline, CDR1 is SQVTM and CDR2 ANQGSEA. The CDR3 contains 15 residues. The CDR3 coding sequence is TGCAGCGTTGGGGAAGACAGGGTCAGCACAGATACGCAGTATTTT. Amino acid sequence: CSVGEDRVSTDTQYF.

This clonotype was seen only a few times. This chain joins TRBV20-1 and TRBJ1-4, with TRBD1 identical over 7 bases. The germline gives CDR1 DFQATT, CDR2 SNEGSKA (reference sequence). The CDR3 contains 13 residues. The trim removed 5 bases at V and 6 bases at J, leaving 6 bases unmatched. CDR3 DNA sequence: TGCAGTGCTTTCAGGGGGTTGGATGAAAAACTGTTTTTT. Its protein product is CSAFRGLDEKLFF.

The chain combines TRBV7-3 with TRBJ2-5; maybe TRBD1 (7 bases). Trimming pared 5 bases from V and 2 bases from J, leaving 9 bases between. Germline V gene sequence: CDR1 SGHTA, CDR2 FQGTGA. The CDR3 extends over 13 amino acids. Here the CDR3 reads CASSAGQQETQYF. CDR3 DNA: TGTGCCAGCAGCGCGGGACAGCAAGAGACCCAGTACTTC.

The J gene is TRBJ2-7, the V gene TRBV20-1; 11 nucleotides line up with TRBD2. There are 14 residues in the CDR3. With 6 bases clipped from V and 2 bases from J, the junction kept 6 bases outside the gene matches. Looked up from germline, CDR1 is DFQATT and CDR2 is SNEGSKA (reference sequence). The CDR3 DNA is TGCAGTGCAAACCTAGCGGGGGGACCCTACGAGCAGTACTTC. It yields the protein CSANLAGGPYEQYF.

This rearrangement joins TRBV19 to TRBJ2-1, with 7 bases matching TRBD1. The V gene's germline CDR1 is LNHDA and CDR2 SQIVND (reference sequence). The trim removed 8 bases at V and 6 bases at J, leaving 4 bases unmatched. CDR3 length: 12 residues. DNA of the CDR3: TGTGCCAGTTCGGACAGGCCCAATGAGCAGTTCTTC. Translated, it gives CASSDRPNEQFF.

This clonotype was seen only a few times. The V and J genes are TRBV29-1 and TRBJ2-1; 9 bases are a match to TRBD2. J gave up 9 bases and V 4 bases, and 10 bases lay outside the gene matches. The CDR3 covers 14 residues. Looked up from germline, CDR1 is SQVTM and CDR2 is ANQGSEA. The CDR3 spells CSVGRAGGSGEQFF. The CDR3 nucleotides are TGCAGCGTTGGCAGAGCGGGAGGTAGTGGTGAGCAGTTCTTC.

This chain joins TRBV9 and TRBJ2-7, with D perhaps given as TRBD1 or TRBD2 (5 bases each). This CDR3 is 14 amino acids long. Trimming cost V 0 bases and J 5 bases, with 12 bases left between them. Germline V lookup: CDR1 SGDLS, CDR2 YYNGEE. The CDR3 sequence is CASSVEGTTNEQYF. In nucleotides, the CDR3 is TGTGCCAGCAGCGTAGAAGGGACGACAAACGAGCAGTACTTC.

This clonotype was found many times. J is TRBJ2-1 and V is TRBV5-1; 10 nucleotides agree with TRBD2. Germline-derived CDR1 and CDR2 are SGHRS and YFSETQ. V lost 0 bases and J lost 8; bases outside the gene matches: 17. This CDR3 region has 19 residues. CDR3 coding DNA: TGCGCCAGCAGCTTGGGTGATAGCGGGGGGCGATGGTCTAGAGATGAGCAGTTCTTC. It yields the protein CASSLGDSGGRWSRDEQFF.

This clonotype was seen a few times. V gene TRBV5-6 combines with J gene TRBJ2-2, with TRBD2 matching over 14 bases. V dropped 4 bases and J dropped 4; count of bases not matched to a gene: 12. The CDR3 loop spans 19 amino acids. The germline gives CDR1 SGHDT, CDR2 YYEEEE. The CDR3 nucleotides read TGTGCCAGCAGCACCTACAGACTAGCGGGGGGGCCCGGCACCGGGGAGCTGTTTTTT. It yields the protein CASSTYRLAGGPGTGELFF. The full variable domain, in which reference TRBV5-6 and TRBJ2-2 provide the parts outside the CDR3, is DAGVTQSPTHLIKTRGQQVTLRCSPKSGHDTVSWYQQALGQGPQFIFQYYEEEERQRGNFPDRFSGHQFPNYSSELNVNALLLGDSALYLCASSTYRLAGGPGTGELFFGEGSRLTVL.

The chain employs TRBV7-3 and TRBJ2-7; no clear D. V was cut by 2 bases and J by 7 bases, with 9 bases left in between. Germline V gene sequence: CDR1 SGHTA, CDR2 FQGTGA. CDR3 length: 12 residues. As DNA, the CDR3 is TGTGCCAGCAGCTTAGGGTATGGAGAGCAGTACTTC. It specifies CASSLGYGEQYF.